This T cell receptor beta chain was profiled in a study of blood T cells in healthy people across ages. Study-wide background: About one barcoded beta molecule per two T cells was the capture yield of template switching.

PCR was performed a second time for about 6 to 11 cycles using a sample-barcoded 5' primer and a J-beta primer mix. From the 5' RACE reads, TCRdb called clonotypes with MiXCR, one entry per CDR3 protein. The sample lists some 900,000 distinct CDR3 sequences, approximately 49% occurring once. This clonotype was recorded a few times. With 1 base removed from V and 1 base from J, the gap between germline ends came to 10 bases. This CDR3 is 15 amino acids long. Germline assignment: CDR1 MGHRA and CDR2 YSYEKL. PBMCs numbering at least 6.5 million were isolated per sample. This chain links TRBV4-1 with TRBJ1-1, with D unclear. The source is a young man in good health. Sample: blood. This CDR3 is CASSQALIANTEAFF. Here the CDR3 DNA reads TGCGCCAGCAGCCAAGCCCTCATAGCGAACACTGAAGCTTTCTTT.